This T cell receptor (beta chain) was documented in a study of beta chain features in type 1 diabetes. About the study: Healthy donors and patients had similar age, gender and cell yields. Study-wide findings and caveats: Patients with Type 1 diabetes showed moderately but significantly shorter TCRB CDR3s in all four CD4+ subsets.

Germline CDR1 reads LNHDA; CDR2 reads SQIVND (reference sequence). This CDR3 has 12 amino acids. V was cut by 9 bases and J by 0 bases, with 8 bases left in between. This clone was seen more than once but under ten times. Its matching antigen is unknown. Investigators reverse transcribed all isolated RNA, so they sequenced expressed TCRB transcripts. Produced via immunoSEQ multiplex PCR; TCRdb's table is partial and in-frame only. The sample includes 130,000 to 150,000 clones, 6.9% seen only once; the top ten take about 1.5%. The TCR sequence derives from a woman in her twenties or thirties in good health. J is TRBJ2-5 and V is TRBV19; TRBD2 might be the D (5 bases). Sequencing was performed on central memory CD4+ T cells from blood. The CDR3 protein is CASGEHQETQYF. CDR3 in DNA: TGTGCCAGCGGGGAACACCAAGAGACCCAGTACTTC.